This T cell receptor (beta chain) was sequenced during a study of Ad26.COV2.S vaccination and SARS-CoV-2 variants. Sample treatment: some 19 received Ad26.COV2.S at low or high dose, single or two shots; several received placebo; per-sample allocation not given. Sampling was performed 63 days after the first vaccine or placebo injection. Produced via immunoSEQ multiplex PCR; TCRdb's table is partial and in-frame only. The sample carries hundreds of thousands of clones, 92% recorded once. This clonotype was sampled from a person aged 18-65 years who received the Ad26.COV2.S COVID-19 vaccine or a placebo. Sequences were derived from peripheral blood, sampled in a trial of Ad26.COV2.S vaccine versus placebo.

The CDR3 nucleotides are TGTGCCTGGAGGAGGGACCTTGGACGGGACACTGAAGCTTTCTTT. Translation: CAWRRDLGRDTEAFF. The J gene is TRBJ1-1, the V gene TRBV30, with D tentatively TRBD1 (5 bases). The germline V gene encodes CDR1 GTSNPN and CDR2 SVGIG (reference sequence). V was cut by 3 bases and J by 3 bases, with 17 bases left in between. The CDR3 extends over 15 amino acids.